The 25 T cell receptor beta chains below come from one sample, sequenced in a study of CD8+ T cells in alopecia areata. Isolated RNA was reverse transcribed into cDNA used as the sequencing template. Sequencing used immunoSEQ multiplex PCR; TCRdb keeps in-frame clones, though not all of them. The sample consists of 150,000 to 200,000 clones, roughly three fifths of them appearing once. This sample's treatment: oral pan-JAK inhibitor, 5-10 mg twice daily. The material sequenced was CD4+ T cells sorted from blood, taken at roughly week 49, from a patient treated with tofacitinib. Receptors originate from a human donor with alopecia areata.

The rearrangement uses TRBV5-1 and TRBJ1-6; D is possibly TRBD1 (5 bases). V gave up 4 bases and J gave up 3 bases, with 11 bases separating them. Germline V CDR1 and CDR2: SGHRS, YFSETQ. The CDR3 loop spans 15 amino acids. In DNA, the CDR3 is TGCGCCAGCAGCCTCAGGGACCTCTATAATTCACCCCTCCACTTT. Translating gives CASSLRDLYNSPLHF.

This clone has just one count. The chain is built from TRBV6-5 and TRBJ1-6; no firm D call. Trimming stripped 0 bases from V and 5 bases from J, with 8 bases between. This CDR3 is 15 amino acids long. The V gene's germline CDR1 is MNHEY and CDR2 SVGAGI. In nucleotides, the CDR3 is TGTGCCAGCAGTTACTCGGGTCGGAATAATTCACCCCTCCACTTT. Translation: CASSYSGRNNSPLHF.

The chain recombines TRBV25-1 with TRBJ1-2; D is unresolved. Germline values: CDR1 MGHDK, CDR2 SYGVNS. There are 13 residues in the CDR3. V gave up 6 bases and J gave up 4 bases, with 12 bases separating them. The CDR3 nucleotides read TGTGCCAGCAGAGAAAGGACGGGCTATGGCTACACCTTC. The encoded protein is CASRERTGYGYTF.

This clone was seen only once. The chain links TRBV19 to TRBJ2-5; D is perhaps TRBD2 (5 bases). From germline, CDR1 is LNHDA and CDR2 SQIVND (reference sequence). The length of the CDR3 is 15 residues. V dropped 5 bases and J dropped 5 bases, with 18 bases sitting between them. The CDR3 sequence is CASSFQPTGGETQYF. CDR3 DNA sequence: TGTGCCAGTAGTTTTCAGCCAACCGGCGGGGAGACCCAGTACTTC.

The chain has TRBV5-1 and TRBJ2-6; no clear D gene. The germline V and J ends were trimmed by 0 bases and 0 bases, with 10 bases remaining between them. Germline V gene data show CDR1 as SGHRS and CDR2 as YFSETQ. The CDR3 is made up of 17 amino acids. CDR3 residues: CASSLGSSSSGANVLTF. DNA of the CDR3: TGCGCCAGCAGCTTGGGCAGCTCGAGCTCTGGGGCCAACGTCCTGACTTTC.

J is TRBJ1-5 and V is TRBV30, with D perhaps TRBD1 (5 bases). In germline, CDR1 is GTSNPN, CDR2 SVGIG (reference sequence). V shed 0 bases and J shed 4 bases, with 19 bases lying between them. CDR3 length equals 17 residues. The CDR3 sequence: CAWSVEAGIGTNQPQHF. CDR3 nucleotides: TGTGCCTGGAGTGTAGAGGCAGGGATAGGAACTAATCAGCCCCAGCATTTT.

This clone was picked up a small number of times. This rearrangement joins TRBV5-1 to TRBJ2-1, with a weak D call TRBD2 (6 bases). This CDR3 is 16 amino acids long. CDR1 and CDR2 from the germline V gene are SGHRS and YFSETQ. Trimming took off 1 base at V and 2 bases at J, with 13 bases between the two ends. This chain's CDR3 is CASSLNGDSTYNEQFF. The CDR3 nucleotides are TGCGCCAGCAGCTTGAACGGGGACTCTACCTACAATGAGCAGTTCTTC.

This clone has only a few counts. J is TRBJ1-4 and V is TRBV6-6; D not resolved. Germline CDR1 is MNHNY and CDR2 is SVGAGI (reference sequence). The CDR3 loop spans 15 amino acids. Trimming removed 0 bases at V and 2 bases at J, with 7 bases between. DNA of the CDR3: TGTGCCAGCAGTTACTCCGGGTCCACTAATGAAAAACTGTTTTTT. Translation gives CASSYSGSTNEKLFF.

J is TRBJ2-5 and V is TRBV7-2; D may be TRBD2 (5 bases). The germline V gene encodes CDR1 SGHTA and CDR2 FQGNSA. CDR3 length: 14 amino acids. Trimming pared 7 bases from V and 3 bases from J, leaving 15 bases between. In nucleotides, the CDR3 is TGTGCCAGCACCCAGGACGCGGGCGAAGAGACCCAGTACTTC. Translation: CASTQDAGEETQYF. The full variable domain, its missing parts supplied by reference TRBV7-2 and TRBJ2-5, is GAGVSQSPSNKVTEKGKDVELRCDPISGHTALYWYRQSLGQGLEFLIYFQGNSAPDKSGLPSDRFSAERTGGSVSTLTIQRTQQEDSAVYLCASTQDAGEETQYFGPGTRLLVL.

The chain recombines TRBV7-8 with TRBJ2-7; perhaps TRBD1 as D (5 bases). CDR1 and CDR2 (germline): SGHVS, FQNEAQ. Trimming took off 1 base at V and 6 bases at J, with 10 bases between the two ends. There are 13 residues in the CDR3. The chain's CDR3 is CASSLEGAGEQYF. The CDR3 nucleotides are TGTGCCAGCAGCTTAGAAGGGGCCGGCGAGCAGTACTTC.

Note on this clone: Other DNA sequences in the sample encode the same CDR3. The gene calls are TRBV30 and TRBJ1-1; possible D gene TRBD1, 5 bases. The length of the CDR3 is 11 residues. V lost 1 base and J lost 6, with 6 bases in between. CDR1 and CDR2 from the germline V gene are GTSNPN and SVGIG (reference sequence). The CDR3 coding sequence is TGTGCCTGGAGTGGGGGGGCTGAAGCTTTCTTT. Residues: CAWSGGAEAFF.

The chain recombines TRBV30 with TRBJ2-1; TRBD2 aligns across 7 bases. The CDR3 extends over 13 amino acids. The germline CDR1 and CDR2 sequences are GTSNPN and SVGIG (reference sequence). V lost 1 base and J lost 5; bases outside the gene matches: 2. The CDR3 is CAWSAGTNNEQFF. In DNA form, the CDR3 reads TGTGCCTGGAGTGCCGGGACTAACAATGAGCAGTTCTTC.

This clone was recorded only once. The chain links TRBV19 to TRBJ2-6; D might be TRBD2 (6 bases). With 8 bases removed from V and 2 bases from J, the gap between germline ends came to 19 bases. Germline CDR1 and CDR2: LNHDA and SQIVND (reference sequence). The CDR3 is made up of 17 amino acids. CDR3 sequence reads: CASSERVGATGANVLTF. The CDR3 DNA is TGTGCCAGTTCCGAGCGGGTCGGGGCCACTGGGGCCAACGTCCTGACTTTC.

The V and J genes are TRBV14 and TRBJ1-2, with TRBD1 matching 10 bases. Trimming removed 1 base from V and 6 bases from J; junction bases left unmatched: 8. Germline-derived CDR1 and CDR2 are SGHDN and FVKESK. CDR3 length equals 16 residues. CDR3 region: CASSQGPGQGKNGYTF. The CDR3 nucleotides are TGTGCCAGCAGCCAAGGACCGGGACAGGGGAAAAATGGCTACACCTTC. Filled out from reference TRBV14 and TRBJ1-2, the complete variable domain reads EAGVTQFPSHSVIEKGQTVTLRCDPISGHDNLYWYRRVMGKEIKFLLHFVKESKQDESGMPNNRFLAERTGGTYSTLKVQPAELEDSGVYFCASSQGPGQGKNGYTFGSGTRLTVV.

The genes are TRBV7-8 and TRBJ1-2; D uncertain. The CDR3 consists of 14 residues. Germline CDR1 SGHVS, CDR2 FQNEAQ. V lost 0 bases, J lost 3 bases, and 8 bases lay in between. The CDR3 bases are TGTGCCAGCAGCTTAGCAGGTGGCGACTATGGCTACACCTTC. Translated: CASSLAGGDYGYTF.

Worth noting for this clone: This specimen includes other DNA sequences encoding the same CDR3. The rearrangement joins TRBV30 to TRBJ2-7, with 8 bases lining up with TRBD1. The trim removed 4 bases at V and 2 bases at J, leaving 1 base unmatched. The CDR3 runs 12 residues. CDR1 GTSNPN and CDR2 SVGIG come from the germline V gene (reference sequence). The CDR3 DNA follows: TGTGCCTGGACCAGGGGGCCCTACGAGCAGTACTTC. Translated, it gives CAWTRGPYEQYF.

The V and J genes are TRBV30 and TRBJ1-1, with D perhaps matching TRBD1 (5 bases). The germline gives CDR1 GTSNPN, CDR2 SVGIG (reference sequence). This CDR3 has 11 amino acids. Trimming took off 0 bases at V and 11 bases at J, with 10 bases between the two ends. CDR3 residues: CAWSVGDPAFF. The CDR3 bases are TGTGCCTGGAGTGTAGGGGATCCGGCTTTCTTT.

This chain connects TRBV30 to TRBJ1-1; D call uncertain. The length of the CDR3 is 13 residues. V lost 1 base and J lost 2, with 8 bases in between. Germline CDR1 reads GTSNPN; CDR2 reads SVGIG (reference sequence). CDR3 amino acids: CAWSDRRNTEAFF. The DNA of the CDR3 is TGTGCCTGGAGTGACAGAAGAAACACTGAAGCTTTCTTT.

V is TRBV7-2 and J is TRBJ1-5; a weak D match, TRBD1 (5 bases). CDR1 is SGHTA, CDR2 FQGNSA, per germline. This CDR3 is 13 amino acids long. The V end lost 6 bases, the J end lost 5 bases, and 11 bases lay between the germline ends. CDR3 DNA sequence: TGTGCCAGCAGGGTCGACAGATATCAGCCCCAGCATTTT. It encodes CASRVDRYQPQHF. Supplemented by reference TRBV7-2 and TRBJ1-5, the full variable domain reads GAGVSQSPSNKVTEKGKDVELRCDPISGHTALYWYRQSLGQGLEFLIYFQGNSAPDKSGLPSDRFSAERTGGSVSTLTIQRTQQEDSAVYLCASRVDRYQPQHFGDGTRLSIL.

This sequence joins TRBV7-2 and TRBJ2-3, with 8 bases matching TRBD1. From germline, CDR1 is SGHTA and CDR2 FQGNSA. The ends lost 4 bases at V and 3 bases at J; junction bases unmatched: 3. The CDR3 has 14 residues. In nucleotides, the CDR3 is TGTGCCAGCAGCTCGGGACAGGTGACAGATACGCAGTATTTT. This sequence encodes CASSSGQVTDTQYF.

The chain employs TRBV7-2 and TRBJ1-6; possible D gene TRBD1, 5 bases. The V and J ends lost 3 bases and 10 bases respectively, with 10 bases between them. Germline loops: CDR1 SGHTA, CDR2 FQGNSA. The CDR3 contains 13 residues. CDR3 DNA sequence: TGTGCCAGCAGCTTGCAGGGAGGATCACCCCTCCACTTT. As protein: CASSLQGGSPLHF.

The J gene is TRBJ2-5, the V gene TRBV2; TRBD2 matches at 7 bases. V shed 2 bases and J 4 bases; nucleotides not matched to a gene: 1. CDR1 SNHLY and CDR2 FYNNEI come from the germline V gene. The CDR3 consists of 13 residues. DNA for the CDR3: TGTGCCAGCAGTGAACAGCGGGGAGAGACCCAGTACTTC. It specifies CASSEQRGETQYF.

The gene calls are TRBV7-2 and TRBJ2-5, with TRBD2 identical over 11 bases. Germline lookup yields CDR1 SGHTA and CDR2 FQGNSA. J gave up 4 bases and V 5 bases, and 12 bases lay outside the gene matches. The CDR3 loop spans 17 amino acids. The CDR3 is CASSPMGLAGGGETQYF. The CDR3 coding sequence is TGTGCCAGCAGCCCCATGGGGCTAGCGGGGGGCGGAGAGACCCAGTACTTC.

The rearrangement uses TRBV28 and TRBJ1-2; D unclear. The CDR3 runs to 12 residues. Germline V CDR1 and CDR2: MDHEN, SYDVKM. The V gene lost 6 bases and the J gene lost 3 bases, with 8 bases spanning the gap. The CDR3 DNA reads TGTGCCAGCAGATCTACCGACTATGGCTACACCTTC. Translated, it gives CASRSTDYGYTF.

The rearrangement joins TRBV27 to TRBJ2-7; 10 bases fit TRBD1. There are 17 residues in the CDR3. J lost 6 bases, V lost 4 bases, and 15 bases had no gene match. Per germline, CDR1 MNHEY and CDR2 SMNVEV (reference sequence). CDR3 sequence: CASSSPDRTGGRVEQYF. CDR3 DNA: TGTGCCAGCAGTTCTCCCGACAGGACAGGGGGGAGGGTCGAGCAGTACTTC.